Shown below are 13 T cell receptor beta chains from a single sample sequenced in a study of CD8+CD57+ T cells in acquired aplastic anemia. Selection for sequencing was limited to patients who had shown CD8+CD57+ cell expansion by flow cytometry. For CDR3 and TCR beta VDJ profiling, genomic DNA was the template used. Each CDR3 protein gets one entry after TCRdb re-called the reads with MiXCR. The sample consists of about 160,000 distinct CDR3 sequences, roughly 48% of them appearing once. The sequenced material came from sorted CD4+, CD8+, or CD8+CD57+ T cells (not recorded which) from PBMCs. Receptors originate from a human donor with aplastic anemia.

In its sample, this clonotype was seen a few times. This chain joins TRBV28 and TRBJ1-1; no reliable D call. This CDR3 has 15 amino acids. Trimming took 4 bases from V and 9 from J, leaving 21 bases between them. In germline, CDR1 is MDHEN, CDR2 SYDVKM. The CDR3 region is CASSSLSGLPKKAFF. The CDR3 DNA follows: TGTGCCAGCAGTTCACTGTCGGGCCTCCCTAAGAAAGCTTTCTTT.

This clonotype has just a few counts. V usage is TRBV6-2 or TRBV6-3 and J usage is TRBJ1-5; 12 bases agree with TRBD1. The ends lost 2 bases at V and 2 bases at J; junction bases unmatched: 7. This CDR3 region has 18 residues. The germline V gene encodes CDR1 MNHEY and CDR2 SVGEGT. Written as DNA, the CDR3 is TGTGCCAGCAGTTACGGAGGGACAGGGGGCGTGGGCAATCAGCCCCAGCATTTT. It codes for CASSYGGTGGVGNQPQHF.

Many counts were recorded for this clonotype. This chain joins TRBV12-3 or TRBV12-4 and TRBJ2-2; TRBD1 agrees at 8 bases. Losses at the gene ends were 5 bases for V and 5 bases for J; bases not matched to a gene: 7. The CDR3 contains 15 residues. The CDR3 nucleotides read TGTGCCAGCAGTGCCGACAGGGGAAAAACCGGGGAGCTGTTTTTT. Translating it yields CASSADRGKTGELFF.

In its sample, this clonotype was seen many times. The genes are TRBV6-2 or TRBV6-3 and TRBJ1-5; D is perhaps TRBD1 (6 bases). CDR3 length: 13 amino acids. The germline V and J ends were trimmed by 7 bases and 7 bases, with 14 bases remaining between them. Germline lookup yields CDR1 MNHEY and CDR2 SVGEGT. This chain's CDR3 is CASTLQGEQPQHF. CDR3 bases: TGTGCCAGCACCCTACAGGGCGAGCAGCCCCAGCATTTT.

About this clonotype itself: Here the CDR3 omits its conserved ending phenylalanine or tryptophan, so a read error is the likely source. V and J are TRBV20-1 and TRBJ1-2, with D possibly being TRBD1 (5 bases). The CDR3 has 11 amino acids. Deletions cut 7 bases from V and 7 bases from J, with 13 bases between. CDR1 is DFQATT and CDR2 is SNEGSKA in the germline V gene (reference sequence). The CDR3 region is CSVRMRGGYTL. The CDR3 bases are TGCAGTGTTCGTATGAGGGGTGGCTACACCCTC.

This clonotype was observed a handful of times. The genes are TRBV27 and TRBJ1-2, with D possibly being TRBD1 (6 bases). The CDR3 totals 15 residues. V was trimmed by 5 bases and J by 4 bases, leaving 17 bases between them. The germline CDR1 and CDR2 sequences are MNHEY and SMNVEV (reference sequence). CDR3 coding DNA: TGTGCCAGCAGTCTCCCGCGGGGGCGCGCCTATGGCTACACCTTC. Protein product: CASSLPRGRAYGYTF.

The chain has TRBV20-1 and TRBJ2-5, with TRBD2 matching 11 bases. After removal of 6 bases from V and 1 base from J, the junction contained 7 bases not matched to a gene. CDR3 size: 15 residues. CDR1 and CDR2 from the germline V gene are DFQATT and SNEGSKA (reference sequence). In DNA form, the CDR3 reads TGCAGTGCCCGACTAGCGGGGCCCAGCCAAGAGACCCAGTACTTC. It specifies CSARLAGPSQETQYF.

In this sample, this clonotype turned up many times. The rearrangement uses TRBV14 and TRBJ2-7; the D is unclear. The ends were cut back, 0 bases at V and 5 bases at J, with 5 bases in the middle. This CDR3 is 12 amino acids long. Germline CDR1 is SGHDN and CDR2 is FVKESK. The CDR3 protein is CASSQDGDEQYF. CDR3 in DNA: TGTGCCAGCAGCCAAGACGGTGACGAGCAGTACTTC.

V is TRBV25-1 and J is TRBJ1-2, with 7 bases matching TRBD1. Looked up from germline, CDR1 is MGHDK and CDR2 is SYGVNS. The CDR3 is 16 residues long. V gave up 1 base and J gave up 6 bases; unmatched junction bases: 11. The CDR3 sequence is CASSESSRQGSNGYTF. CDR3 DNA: TGTGCCAGCAGTGAATCATCCCGACAGGGAAGCAATGGCTACACCTTC.

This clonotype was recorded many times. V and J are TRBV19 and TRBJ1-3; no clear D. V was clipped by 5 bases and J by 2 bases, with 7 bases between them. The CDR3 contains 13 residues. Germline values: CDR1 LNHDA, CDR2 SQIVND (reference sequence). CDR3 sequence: CASSRLPGNTIYF. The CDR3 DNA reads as TGTGCCAGTAGTCGCCTGCCTGGAAACACCATATATTTT.

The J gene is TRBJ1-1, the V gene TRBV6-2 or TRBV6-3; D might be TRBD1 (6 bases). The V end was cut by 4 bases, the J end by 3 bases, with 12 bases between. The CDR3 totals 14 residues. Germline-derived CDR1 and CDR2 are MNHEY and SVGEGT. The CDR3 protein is CASSSISGDTEAFF. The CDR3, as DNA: TGTGCCAGCAGTTCCATCTCAGGGGACACTGAAGCTTTCTTT.

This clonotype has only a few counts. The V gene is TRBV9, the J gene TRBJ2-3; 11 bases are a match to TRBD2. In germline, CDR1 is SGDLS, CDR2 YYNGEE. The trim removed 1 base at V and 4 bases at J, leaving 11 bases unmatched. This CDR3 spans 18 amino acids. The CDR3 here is CASSVIRSGRAVADTQYF. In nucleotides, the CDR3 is TGTGCCAGCAGCGTAATCCGTAGCGGGAGGGCCGTGGCAGATACGCAGTATTTT.

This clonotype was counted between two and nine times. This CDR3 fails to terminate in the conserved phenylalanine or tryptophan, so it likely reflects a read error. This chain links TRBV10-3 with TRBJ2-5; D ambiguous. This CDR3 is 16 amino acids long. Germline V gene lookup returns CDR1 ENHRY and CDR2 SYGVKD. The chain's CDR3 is CAISESSRSAQGTQYL. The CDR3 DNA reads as TGTGCCATCAGTGAGTCCTCACGGAGCGCCCAAGGGACCCAGTACCTC.